The 14 T cell receptor beta chains in this list originate from one sample, sequenced in a study of cytomegalovirus exposure and HLA in healthy donors. PCR involved 60 Vbeta and 13 Jbeta primers. Assay used: immunoSEQ multiplex PCR; TCRdb lists only in-frame clones, some missing. This table holds over 100,000 clones, roughly 78% found once. The sequencing sample was made of PBMCs. Receptor source: a woman between 25 and 40 years old in good health and CMV-seropositive.

The chain has TRBV14 and TRBJ2-1; 11 bases match TRBD2. The length of the CDR3 is 14 residues. Germline CDR1 and CDR2: SGHDN and FVKESK. V lost 8 bases, J lost 9 bases, and 9 bases stayed unmatched. Here the CDR3 reads CASRLSGGATEQFF. The DNA of the CDR3 is TGTGCCAGCCGTCTTAGCGGGGGGGCGACTGAGCAGTTCTTC.

This rearrangement joins TRBV7-9 to TRBJ2-1; a weak D match, TRBD2 (6 bases). CDR3 length: 15 residues. Looked up from germline, CDR1 is SEHNR and CDR2 is FQNEAQ (reference sequence). The ends were cut back, 2 bases at V and 8 bases at J, with 16 bases in the middle. The CDR3 loop reads CASSLYGSASDEQFF. For the CDR3, the DNA is TGTGCCAGCAGCTTATATGGCTCGGCTAGCGATGAGCAGTTCTTC.

The V call is TRBV6-5, the J call TRBJ1-6, with unresolved D. This CDR3 region has 15 residues. V shed 0 bases and J shed 7 bases, with 10 bases lying between them. CDR1 and CDR2 from the germline V gene are MNHEY and SVGAGI. The chain's CDR3 is CASSYSHVGNSPLHF. CDR3 in DNA: TGTGCCAGCAGTTACTCACATGTGGGCAATTCACCCCTCCACTTT.

The table lists this clone with a few counts. The rearrangement uses TRBV9 and TRBJ2-7; maybe TRBD1 (6 bases). Germline loops: CDR1 SGDLS, CDR2 YYNGEE. Trimming stripped 3 bases from V and 4 bases from J, with 11 bases between. The CDR3 contains 13 residues. The CDR3 sequence: CASSAGTHYEQYF. The CDR3 bases are TGTGCCAGCAGCGCAGGGACACATTACGAGCAGTACTTC.

This clone appeared a single time. This chain joins TRBV7-2 and TRBJ1-5, with 10 bases identical to TRBD1. Germline loops: CDR1 SGHTA, CDR2 FQGNSA. The CDR3 sequence is 16 residues long. V was pared by 5 bases and J by 2 bases, with 6 bases of the junction left unmatched. The CDR3 bases are TGTGCCAGCAGCCCAAGGGACAGGGGTGGCAATCAGCCCCAGCATTTT. This translates into CASSPRDRGGNQPQHF.

V gene TRBV4-2 combines with J gene TRBJ2-6; 7 bases map to TRBD2. Looked up from germline, CDR1 is LGHNA and CDR2 is YNFKEQ. Trimming took 4 bases from V and 0 from J; bases not matched to a gene: 6. This CDR3 region has 17 residues. The CDR3 sequence: CASSRGGVNSGANVLTF. CDR3 coding DNA: TGTGCCAGCAGCCGGGGAGGGGTAAACTCTGGGGCCAACGTCCTGACTTTC.

The chain employs TRBV30 and TRBJ2-1; TRBD2 matches at 13 bases. The J segment lost 12 bases and the V segment lost 3 bases, leaving 11 bases of the junction unmatched. The V gene's germline CDR1 is GTSNPN and CDR2 SVGIG (reference sequence). This CDR3 contains 15 residues. CDR3 in DNA: TGTGCCTGGAGCATAGGACTAGCGGGGGCCCCCGGGCAGTTCTTC. Its translation: CAWSIGLAGAPGQFF.

About this clone itself: At one end, the junction sequence differs from germline, possibly due to a read error. This chain links TRBV7-9 with TRBJ1-3; D possibly corresponds to TRBD1 (5 bases). Germline loops: CDR1 SEHNR, CDR2 FQNEAQ (reference sequence). There are 14 residues in the CDR3. The CDR3 sequence is CSSSFRGSGNTIYF. The DNA for the CDR3 is TGTTCCAGCAGCTTTAGGGGATCTGGAAACACCATATATTTT.

This clone was counted a few times. The V and J genes are TRBV5-4 and TRBJ2-2; D gene uncertain. The germline V gene encodes CDR1 SGHNT and CDR2 YYREEE (reference sequence). Trimming shortened V by 2 bases and J by 7 bases, and 3 bases separated the two germline ends. The CDR3 has 11 amino acids. The DNA for the CDR3 is TGTGCCAGCAGCTTACTCGGGGAGCTGTTTTTT. It specifies CASSLLGELFF.

This chain uses TRBV19 with TRBJ2-5; 7 nucleotides line up with TRBD1. This CDR3 has 15 amino acids. V was pared by 4 bases and J by 3 bases, with 8 bases of the junction left unmatched. Germline CDR1 and CDR2: LNHDA and SQIVND (reference sequence). The CDR3 loop is CASSRTGTAKETQYF. The CDR3 DNA sequence: TGTGCCAGTAGTAGAACCGGGACAGCGAAAGAGACCCAGTACTTC.

As to this clone: A junction boundary mismatches the germline segment, possibly from a read error. J is TRBJ2-7 and V is TRBV2; TRBD2 matches at 16 bases. Germline CDR1 reads SNHLY; CDR2 reads FYNNEI. The CDR3 sequence is 14 residues long. In nucleotides, the CDR3 is TGTGCCAGCGGTGGGACTAGCGGGGGGGCCCGACCGAATTTC. This encodes CASGGTSGGARPNF. Full variable domain (missing parts from reference TRBV2 and TRBJ2-7): EPEVTQTPSHQVTQMGQEVILRCVPISNHLYFYWYRQILGQKVEFLVSFYNNEISEKSEIFDDQFSVERPDGSNFTLKIRSTKLEDSAMYFCASGGTSGGARPNFGPGTRLTVT.

This clone was seen only a few times. This chain joins TRBV21-1 and TRBJ2-1; the table's D call of TRBD2 was not tested on the DNA. TRBV21-1 represents a pseudogene. The CDR3 has 14 residues. CDR3 nucleotides: TGTGCCGACCACGGACTAGCGGGGGGTAATGAGCAGTTCTTC. It specifies CADHGLAGGNEQFF.

This clone was detected only once. V usage is TRBV11-2 and J usage is TRBJ2-5; D unclear. The CDR3 has 13 amino acids. The germline V gene has CDR1 SGHAT and CDR2 FQNNGV. The V and J ends lost 2 bases and 10 bases respectively, with 14 bases between them. This chain's CDR3 is CASSLTMSGDQYF. DNA of the CDR3: TGTGCCAGCAGCTTAACAATGTCGGGTGACCAGTACTTC.

The V call is TRBV21-1, the J call TRBJ1-3. TRBV21-1 is annotated as a pseudogene. CDR3 length: 17 amino acids. The CDR3 spells CASSTAGGEGSGNTIYF. CDR3 sequence (DNA): TGTGCCAGCAGCACCGCGGGGGGAGAAGGGTCTGGAAACACCATATATTTT.